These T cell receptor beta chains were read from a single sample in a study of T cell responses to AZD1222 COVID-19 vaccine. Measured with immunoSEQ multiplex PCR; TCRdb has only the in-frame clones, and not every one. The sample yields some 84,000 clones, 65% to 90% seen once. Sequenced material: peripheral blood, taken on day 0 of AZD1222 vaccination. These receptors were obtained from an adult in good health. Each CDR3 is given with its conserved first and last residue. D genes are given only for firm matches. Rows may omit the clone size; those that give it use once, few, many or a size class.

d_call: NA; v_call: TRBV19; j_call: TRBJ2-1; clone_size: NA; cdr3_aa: CASSEGYNEQFF; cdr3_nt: TGTGCCAGTAGTGAAGGCTACAATGAGCAGTTCTTC
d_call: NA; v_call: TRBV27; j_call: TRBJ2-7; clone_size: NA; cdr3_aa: CASSLRAVNEQYF; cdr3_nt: TGTGCCAGCAGTCTCCGGGCTGTTAACGAGCAGTACTTC
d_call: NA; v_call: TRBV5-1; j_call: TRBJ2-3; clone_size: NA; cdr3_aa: CASSLDGWRGQYF; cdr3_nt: TGCGCCAGCAGCTTGGACGGATGGCGGGGGCAGTATTTT
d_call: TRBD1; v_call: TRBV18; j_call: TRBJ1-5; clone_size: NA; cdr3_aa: CASSSNRGQGQPQHF; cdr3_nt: TGTGCCAGCTCATCTAACAGGGGGCAGGGGCAGCCCCAGCATTTT
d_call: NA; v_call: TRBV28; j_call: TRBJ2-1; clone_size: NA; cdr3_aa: CASSLAPGPPGIEQFF; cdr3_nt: TGTGCCAGCAGTTTAGCCCCAGGGCCACCCGGCATTGAGCAGTTCTTC
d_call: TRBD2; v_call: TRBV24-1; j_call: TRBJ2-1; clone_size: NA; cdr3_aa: CATSDFRLAGHYNEQFF; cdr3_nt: TGTGCCACCAGTGATTTCCGGCTAGCGGGACACTACAATGAGCAGTTCTTC
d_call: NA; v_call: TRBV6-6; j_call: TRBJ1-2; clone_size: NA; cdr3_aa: CASRGDAGTSNYGYTF; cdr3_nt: TGTGCCAGCAGAGGGGACGCCGGGACCTCTAACTATGGCTACACCTTC
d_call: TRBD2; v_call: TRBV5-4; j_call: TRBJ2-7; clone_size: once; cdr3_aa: CASTLMTGGAYEQYF; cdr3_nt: TGTGCCAGCACCTTAATGACGGGGGGAGCCTACGAGCAGTACTTC
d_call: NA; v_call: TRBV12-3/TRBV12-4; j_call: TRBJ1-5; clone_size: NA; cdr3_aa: CASSLMRDQPQHF; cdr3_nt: TGTGCCAGCAGTTTAATGAGGGATCAGCCCCAGCATTTT
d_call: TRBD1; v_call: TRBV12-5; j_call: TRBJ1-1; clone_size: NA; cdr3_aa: CASGFTGGATEAFF; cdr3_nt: TGTGCTAGTGGTTTTACAGGGGGCGCCACTGAAGCTTTCTTT
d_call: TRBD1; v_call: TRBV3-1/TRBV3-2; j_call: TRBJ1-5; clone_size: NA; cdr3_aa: CASSPQGDQPQHF; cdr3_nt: TGTGCCAGCAGCCCACAGGGGGATCAGCCCCAGCATTTT
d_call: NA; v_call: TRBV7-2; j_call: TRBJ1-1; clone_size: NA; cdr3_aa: CASSAGTMNTEAFF; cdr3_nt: TGTGCCAGCAGCGCCGGGACCATGAACACTGAAGCTTTCTTT
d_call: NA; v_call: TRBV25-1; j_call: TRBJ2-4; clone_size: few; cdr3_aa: CASSENESGRSGIQYF; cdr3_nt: TGTGCCAGCAGTGAAAACGAGTCGGGTCGGTCGGGCATTCAGTACTTC
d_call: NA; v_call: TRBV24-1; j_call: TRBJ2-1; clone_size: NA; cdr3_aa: CATSRDRIGEQFF; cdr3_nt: TGTGCCACCAGTAGAGACAGAATAGGTGAGCAGTTCTTC
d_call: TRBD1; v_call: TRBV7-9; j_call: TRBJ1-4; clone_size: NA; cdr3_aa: CASSFPHRGNEKLFF; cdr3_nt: TGTGCCAGCAGCTTCCCCCACAGGGGTAATGAAAAACTGTTTTTT
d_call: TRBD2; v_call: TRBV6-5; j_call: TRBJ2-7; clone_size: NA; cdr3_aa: CASSYSGGVLDTWYF; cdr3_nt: TGTGCCAGCAGTTACTCGGGGGGGGTTTTAGATACGTGGTACTTC
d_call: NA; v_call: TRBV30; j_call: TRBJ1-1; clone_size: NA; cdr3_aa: CAWTPGLGTEAFF; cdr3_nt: TGTGCCTGGACGCCGGGCCTTGGGACTGAAGCTTTCTTT
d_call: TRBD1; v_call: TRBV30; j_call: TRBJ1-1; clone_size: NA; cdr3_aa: CAWRDRAGTEAFF; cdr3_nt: TGTGCCTGGAGGGACAGGGCCGGCACTGAAGCTTTCTTT
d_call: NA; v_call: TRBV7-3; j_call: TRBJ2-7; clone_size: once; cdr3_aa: CASSLMQPTVSYEQYF; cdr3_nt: TGTGCCAGCAGCTTAATGCAACCGACAGTCTCCTACGAGCAGTACTTC
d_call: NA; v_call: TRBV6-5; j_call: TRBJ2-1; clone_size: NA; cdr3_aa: CASRPQVDAINEQFF; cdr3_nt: TGTGCCAGCAGACCACAGGTTGACGCAATCAATGAGCAGTTCTTC
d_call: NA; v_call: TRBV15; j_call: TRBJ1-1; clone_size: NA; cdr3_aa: CATSRDRYLEAFF; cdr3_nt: TGTGCCACCAGCAGAGATCGGTACCTTGAAGCTTTCTTT
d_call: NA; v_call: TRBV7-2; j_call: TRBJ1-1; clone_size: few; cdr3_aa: CASSLVRLNTEAFF; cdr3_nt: TGTGCCAGCAGCTTAGTGCGGCTGAACACTGAAGCTTTCTTT
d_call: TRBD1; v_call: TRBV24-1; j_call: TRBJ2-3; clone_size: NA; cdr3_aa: CATSARGWGTQYF; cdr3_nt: TGTGCCACCAGTGCCAGGGGGTGGGGTACGCAGTATTTT
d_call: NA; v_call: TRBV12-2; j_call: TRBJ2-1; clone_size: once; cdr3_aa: CASRPSGEYNEQFF; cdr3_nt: TGTGCAAGTCGCCCGTCGGGGGAATACAATGAGCAGTTCTTC
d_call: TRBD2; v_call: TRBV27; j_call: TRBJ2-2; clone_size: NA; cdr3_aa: CASSPEPGLAGAGELFF; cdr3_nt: TGTGCCAGCAGTCCAGAGCCTGGACTAGCGGGAGCCGGGGAGCTGTTTTTT
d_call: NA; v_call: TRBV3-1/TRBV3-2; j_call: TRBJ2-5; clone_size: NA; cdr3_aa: CASSPTGNGETQYF; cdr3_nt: TGTGCCAGCAGCCCCACCGGGAATGGGGAGACCCAGTACTTC
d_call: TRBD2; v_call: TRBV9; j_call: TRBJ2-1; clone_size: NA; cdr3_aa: CASSPRLAGVSYNEQFF; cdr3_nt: TGTGCCAGCAGCCCCCGACTAGCGGGAGTGTCCTACAATGAGCAGTTCTTC
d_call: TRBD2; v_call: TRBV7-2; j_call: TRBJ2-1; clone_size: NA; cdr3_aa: CASSRSLGLAHEQFF; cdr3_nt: TGTGCCAGCAGCCGCTCGCTTGGACTAGCACATGAGCAGTTCTTC
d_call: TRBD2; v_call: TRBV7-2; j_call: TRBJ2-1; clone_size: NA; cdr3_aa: CASSRAGTSGTEQFF; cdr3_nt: TGTGCCAGCAGCCGCGCCGGGACTAGCGGGACTGAGCAGTTCTTC
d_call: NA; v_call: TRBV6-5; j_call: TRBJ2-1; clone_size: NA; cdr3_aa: CASSYGGEQFF; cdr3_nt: TGTGCCAGCAGTTACGGGGGTGAGCAGTTCTTC
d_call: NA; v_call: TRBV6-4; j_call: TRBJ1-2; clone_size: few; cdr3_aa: CASSDSSGRGYTF; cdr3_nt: TGTGCCAGCAGTGACTCTTCAGGGCGAGGCTACACCTTC
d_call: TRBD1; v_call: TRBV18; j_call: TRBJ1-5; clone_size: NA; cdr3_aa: CASSPDRVGQPQHF; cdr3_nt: TGTGCCAGCTCACCCGACAGGGTTGGTCAGCCCCAGCATTTT
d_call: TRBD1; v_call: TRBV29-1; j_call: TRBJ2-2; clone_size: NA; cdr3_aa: CSVDRTGNGELFF; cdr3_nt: TGCAGCGTTGACCGGACAGGGAACGGGGAGCTGTTTTTT
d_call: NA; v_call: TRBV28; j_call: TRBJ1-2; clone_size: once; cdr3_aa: CATRAGSRNGYTF; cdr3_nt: TGTGCCACCCGCGCGGGGTCTAGAAATGGCTACACCTTC
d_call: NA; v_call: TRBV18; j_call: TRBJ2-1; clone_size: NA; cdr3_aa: CASSLTPDPYNEQFF; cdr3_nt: TGTGCCAGCTCCCTCACACCGGACCCCTACAATGAGCAGTTCTTC
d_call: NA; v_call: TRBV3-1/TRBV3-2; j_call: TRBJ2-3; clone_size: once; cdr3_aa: CASSQAGREDTQYF; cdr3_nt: TGTGCCAGCAGCCAAGCTGGGCGCGAAGATACGCAGTATTTT
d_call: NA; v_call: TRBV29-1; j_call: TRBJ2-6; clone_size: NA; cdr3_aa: CSVGALGTGANVLTF; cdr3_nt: TGCAGCGTTGGGGCGCTAGGGACAGGGGCCAACGTCCTGACTTTC
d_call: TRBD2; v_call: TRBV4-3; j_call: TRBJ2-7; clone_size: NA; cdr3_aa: CASSQERFSGRVDYEQYF; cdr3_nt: TGCGCCAGCAGCCAAGAGAGGTTTTCCGGGAGGGTCGACTACGAGCAGTACTTC
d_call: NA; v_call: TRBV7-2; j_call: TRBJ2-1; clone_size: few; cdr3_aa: CASSLGRNNEQFF; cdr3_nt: TGTGCCAGCAGCTTGGGCCGGAACAATGAGCAGTTCTTC
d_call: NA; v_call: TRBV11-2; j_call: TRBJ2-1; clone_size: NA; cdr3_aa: CASSPGWYNEQFF; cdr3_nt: TGTGCCAGCAGCCCTGGGTGGTACAATGAGCAGTTCTTC
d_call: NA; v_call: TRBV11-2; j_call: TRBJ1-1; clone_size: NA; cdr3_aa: CASSLVSRGRGEAFF; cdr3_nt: TGTGCCAGCAGCTTAGTGTCCCGGGGTCGAGGTGAAGCTTTCTTT
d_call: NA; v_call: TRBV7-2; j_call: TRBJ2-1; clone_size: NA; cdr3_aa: CASSLKSRSNEQFF; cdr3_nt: TGTGCCAGCAGCTTAAAAAGTCGGTCCAATGAGCAGTTCTTC
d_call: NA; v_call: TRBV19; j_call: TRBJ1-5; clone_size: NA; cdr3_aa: CASSFPWGSNQPQHF; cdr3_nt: TGTGCCAGTAGTTTCCCGTGGGGTTCCAATCAGCCCCAGCATTTT
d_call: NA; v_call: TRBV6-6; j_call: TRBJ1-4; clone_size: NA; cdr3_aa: CASSQSTGLGTNEKLFF; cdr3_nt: TGTGCCAGCAGTCAATCAACAGGGTTGGGTACTAATGAAAAACTGTTTTTT
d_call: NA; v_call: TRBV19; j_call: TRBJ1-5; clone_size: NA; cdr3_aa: CASSFFDNQPQHF; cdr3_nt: TGTGCCAGTAGTTTTTTTGACAATCAGCCCCAGCATTTT